The clone carrying this TCR beta chain was found a few times. Its antigen is not identified. This sample was taken from a study of cytomegalovirus exposure and HLA in healthy donors. Points from the study as a whole: The listing of fewer than 200 TCR beta chains classed them as cytomegalovirus-associated. Most of the TCR beta V segments (in an earlier analysis) were productive either about 90% or about 30% of the time.

This CDR3 region has 16 residues. PCR amplification relied on 60 Vbeta primers (plus 13 Jbeta primers). Measured with immunoSEQ multiplex PCR; TCRdb has only the in-frame clones, and not every one. The profile shows some 150,000 clones, around 86% of them singletons. This chain uses TRBV21-1 with TRBJ1-1; the D call in the table, TRBD1, was not verified against the DNA. TRBV21-1 counts as a pseudogene. This TCR derives from a female donor in good health and CMV-seronegative. Sequencing input: PBMCs. The DNA for the CDR3 is TGTGCCAGCAGCGGGGGGACAGGGGGCGCGGGCACTGAAGCTTTCTTT. Its translation is CASSGGTGGAGTEAFF.